The clone carrying this T cell receptor beta chain was counted many times. The antigen is undetermined. The record originates from a study of T cells in Graves' hyperthyroidism and ophthalmopathy. Germline assignment: CDR1 LGHNT and CDR2 FRNRAP. This CDR3 contains 15 residues. The germline V and J ends were trimmed by 2 bases and 6 bases, with 16 bases remaining between them. Amplification yielded TCR beta CDR3 regions, with RNA transcripts as the source. HTBI primers drove first-round RT-PCR of the TCR CDR3. Each CDR3 protein gets one entry after TCRdb re-called the multiplex PCR reads with MiXCR. The sample has about 290,000 distinct CDR3 sequences, roughly 13% seen once. Findings and limits, study-wide: Stable hyperthyroidism was separated from ophthalmopathy by a model based on 13 V-J features.

The TCR originated in a young woman with Graves' hyperthyroidism that later progressed to Graves' ophthalmopathy. The chain combines TRBV12-5 with TRBJ1-1; maybe TRBD1 (6 bases). The sample comprised blood. The CDR3, as DNA: TGTGCTAGTGGTTTGAGTATTGGGGACAACCCTGAAGCTTTCTTT. Translating it yields CASGLSIGDNPEAFF. The variable domain in full, with the rest retrieved from reference TRBV12-5 and TRBJ1-1, is DARVTQTPRHKVTEMGQEVTMRCQPILGHNTVFWYRQTMMQGLELLAYFRNRAPLDDSGMPKDRFSAEMPDATLATLKIQPSEPRDSAVYFCASGLSIGDNPEAFFGQGTRLTVV.